This T cell receptor beta chain was found in a study of molecular identifiers for immune sequencing clone quantification. About the study: RNA, taken in replicates from around 20,000 or 100,000 naive CD8 cells, was split five ways, with four sequenced. Whole-study results and caveats: Clone sizes could be underestimated for highly expanded clones when identical TCR molecules share a barcode. The share of molecules held by clones above 20 RNA copies was over 99% in effector cells and under 1% in naive cells.

MiXCR was run by TCRdb on the PCR reads, yielding one entry per CDR3 protein. This repertoire shows about 630,000 distinct CDR3 sequences, around 25% found once; its top ten account for 0.78%. Sorting selected naive CD8 T cells with a CD8+CD4-CCR7+CD45RA+ phenotype. Germline loops: CDR1 SGHAT, CDR2 FQNNGV. CDR3 length: 15 residues. V lost 1 base and J 4 bases, leaving 8 bases between the germline ends. This clonotype was counted ten times or more. Its antigen is currently unknown. The chain links TRBV11-2 to TRBJ2-6, with D unclear. This receptor was taken from a human donor in good health. Some libraries in this study had Jurkat cell RNA spiked in. Sequencing was carried out using naive CD8+ T cells from blood, with Jurkat cell RNA spiked in. Subset indicated: FACS-sorted CD8+CD4-CCR7+CD45RA+ naive T cells. For the CDR3, the DNA is TGTGCCAGCAGCTTAGGAGCTTCGGGGGCCAACGTCCTGACTTTC. Translating it yields CASSLGASGANVLTF.